These 25 T cell receptor beta chains came from one sample sequenced in a study of blood T cells in healthy people across ages. Primed by a sample-barcoded 5' primer and a J-beta primer mix, a second PCR proceeded for roughly 6 to 12 cycles. In TCRdb, the 5' RACE reads were re-called with MiXCR into one record per CDR3 protein. This table has around 1,600,000 distinct CDR3 sequences, less than 45% appearing once. Material for sequencing was blood. The receptor source for this set is a woman under 30 in good health.

The chain uses TRBV7-9 and TRBJ1-1, with D unclear. Germline assignment: CDR1 SEHNR and CDR2 FQNEAQ (reference sequence). V was clipped by 6 bases and J by 0 bases, with 23 bases between them. The CDR3 is 18 amino acids. The CDR3 region has the DNA TGTGCCAGCAGTAACTACGGTAAAAGTGCCACCATGAACACTGAAGCTTTCTTT. This translates into CASSNYGKSATMNTEAFF.

This sequence joins TRBV15 and TRBJ2-3; TRBD2 matches 8 bases. The junction had 12 bases not matched to a gene; V was cut back by 1 base and J by 6 bases. The CDR3 is 17 amino acids. CDR1 is LNHNV and CDR2 is YYDKDF in the germline V gene (reference sequence). CDR3 nucleotide sequence: TGTGCCACCAGCAGAGTGGAGGCCAAGACGGGAGGGGATACGCAGTATTTT. It yields the protein CATSRVEAKTGGDTQYF.

The CDR3 reads CSARLARSGGYEQYF. The CDR3 region has the DNA TGCAGCGCCAGACTAGCGAGAAGCGGAGGTTACGAGCAGTACTTC. This chain links TRBV20-1 with TRBJ2-7; 8 nucleotides line up with TRBD2. Looked up from germline, CDR1 is DFQATT and CDR2 is SNEGSKA (reference sequence). The CDR3 is 15 amino acids.

V gene TRBV7-2 combines with J gene TRBJ2-5, with 13 bases identical to TRBD2. The DNA end is a closer match to TRBJ2-7, so the J assignment may be wrong. The CDR3 loop spans 19 amino acids. CDR1 is SGHTA and CDR2 is FQGNSA in the germline V gene. The CDR3 is CASSLRRGTSGISSYEQYF. The CDR3 region has the DNA TGTGCCAGCAGCCTCCGGCGGGGGACTAGCGGGATATCCTCCTACGAGCAGTACTTC.

CDR3 coding DNA: TGTGCCAGCAGCTTAATTGCCCGGGACAGTGAAGCTTTCTTT. Translating gives CASSLIARDSEAFF. V is TRBV7-3 and J is TRBJ1-1; TRBD1 agrees at 7 bases. Germline V gene data show CDR1 as SGHTA and CDR2 as FQGTGA. The V and J ends lost 1 base and 7 bases, in that order; junction bases with no gene match: 6. CDR3 size: 14 residues.

The V call is TRBV21-1, the J call TRBJ2-6. TRBV21-1 constitutes a pseudogene. The CDR3 consists of 17 residues. DNA of the CDR3: TGTGCCAGCAGCAACGTTGGTGGGTCCTCTGGGGCCAACGTCCTGACTTTC. Translation: CASSNVGGSSGANVLTF.

The count of this clonotype is one. The chain combines TRBV29-1 with TRBJ2-2, with D possibly being TRBD1 (5 bases). The germline V gene encodes CDR1 SQVTM and CDR2 ANQGSEA. The CDR3 is 12 amino acids. V shed 7 bases and J shed 7 bases, with 13 bases lying between them. DNA of the CDR3: TGCAGCGCAGAAACCGACAGCGGGGAGCTGTTTTTT. This gives the protein CSAETDSGELFF.

The CDR3 DNA is TGCGCCAGCAGCCAAGAGGGACATCCTAACACAGATACGCAGTATTTT. It codes for CASSQEGHPNTDTQYF. The chain couples TRBV4-1 to TRBJ2-3; D is perhaps TRBD1 (6 bases). This CDR3 has 16 residues. Per the germline V gene, CDR1 is MGHRA and CDR2 is YSYEKL. Trimming cost V 0 bases and J 2 bases, with 12 bases left between them.

This clonotype was picked up many times. The chain uses TRBV12-3 or TRBV12-4 and TRBJ1-5; no firm D call. V was cut by 2 bases and J by 0 bases, with 11 bases left in between. The CDR3 consists of 16 residues. CDR3 protein: CASSLSPDNSNQPQHF. The DNA for the CDR3 is TGTGCCAGCAGTTTAAGTCCTGATAATAGCAATCAGCCCCAGCATTTT.

In regard to this clonotype: A much larger clone lies one base from this, so it may be a read error. J is TRBJ1-2 and V is TRBV20-1; 9 bases match TRBD1. J was trimmed by 4 bases and V by 8 bases; bases with no gene match: 11. Germline CDR1 reads DFQATT; CDR2 reads SNEGSKA (reference sequence). CDR3 length: 14 residues. The CDR3 DNA is TGCAGTCTCCGGACAGGGGACCAGGGCTATGGCTACACCTTC. Its translation: CSLRTGDQGYGYTF.

V and J are TRBV7-2 and TRBJ2-5; 8 positions match TRBD2. The CDR3 is 14 amino acids. Germline V gene sequence: CDR1 SGHTA, CDR2 FQGNSA. V was pared by 3 bases and J by 5 bases, with 5 bases of the junction left unmatched. The CDR3 nucleotides read TGTGCCAGCAGCTTCGAGACTAGCGTGGAGACCCAGTACTTC. Protein product: CASSFETSVETQYF.

This clonotype was detected only once. The rearrangement joins TRBV6-2 or TRBV6-3 to TRBJ1-1; perhaps TRBD1 as D (6 bases). V lost 8 bases to trimming and J lost 5 bases, with 12 bases between them. The germline gives CDR1 MNHEY, CDR2 SVGEGT. This CDR3 contains 12 residues. CDR3 nucleotides: TGTGCCAGCGGGGGCAGGAGAACTGAAGCTTTCTTT. Residues: CASGGRRTEAFF.

This clonotype was seen once. The chain uses TRBV5-4 and TRBJ1-1; the D is unclear. The CDR3 runs 15 residues. CDR1 is SGHNT, CDR2 YYREEE, per germline (reference sequence). V was clipped by 4 bases and J by 2 bases, with 15 bases between them. CDR3 residues: CASSKGIGPNTEAFF. CDR3 in DNA: TGTGCCAGCAGCAAGGGTATAGGGCCCAACACTGAAGCTTTCTTT.

The chain carries TRBV6-2 or TRBV6-3 and TRBJ1-4; the D is unclear. This CDR3 is built from 18 residues. V lost 4 bases to trimming and J lost 0 bases, with 18 bases between them. The germline V gene has CDR1 MNHEY and CDR2 SVGEGT. This CDR3 reads CASSLTSAPVATNEKLFF. The CDR3 DNA is TGTGCCAGCAGTTTAACGTCAGCCCCAGTTGCAACTAATGAAAAACTGTTTTTT.

This rearrangement joins TRBV9 to TRBJ2-1, with D possibly TRBD2 on 5 matching bases. CDR1 SGDLS and CDR2 YYNGEE come from the germline V gene. The V end was cut by 4 bases, the J end by 5 bases, with 31 bases between. This CDR3 has 20 amino acids. The CDR3 region is CASSLVNGNLAHSENNEQFF. CDR3 nucleotide sequence: TGTGCCAGCAGCCTAGTGAACGGGAACCTGGCCCATAGCGAGAACAATGAGCAGTTCTTC.

At least ten counts were recorded for this clonotype. The V and J genes are TRBV5-1 and TRBJ2-7, with 7 bases lining up with TRBD1. With 3 bases clipped from V and 6 bases from J, the junction kept 3 bases outside the gene matches. Germline lookup yields CDR1 SGHRS and CDR2 YFSETQ. The CDR3 covers 12 residues. CDR3 sequence: CASSSDRAEQYF. CDR3 DNA sequence: TGCGCCAGCAGCTCAGACAGGGCCGAGCAGTACTTC.

The rearrangement uses TRBV20-1 and TRBJ1-5; D is unclear. Germline loops: CDR1 DFQATT, CDR2 SNEGSKA (reference sequence). The ends were cut back, 6 bases at V and 2 bases at J, with 8 bases in the middle. This CDR3 has 12 residues. The CDR3 bases are TGCAGTGCGAGTTGGGGCAATCAGCCCCAGCATTTT. It specifies CSASWGNQPQHF.

This clonotype appeared once. The gene calls are TRBV6-6 and TRBJ1-2; TRBD1 is a possible D gene (6 bases). V was pared by 2 bases and J by 4 bases, with 11 bases between. The CDR3 contains 14 residues. Germline lookup yields CDR1 MNHNY and CDR2 SVGAGI (reference sequence). DNA for the CDR3: TGTGCCAGCAGTTACGGGGGCTCGTCCTATGGCTACACCTTC. It specifies CASSYGGSSYGYTF.

The J gene is TRBJ1-1, the V gene TRBV5-6; possibly TRBD1 for D (6 bases). The CDR3 contains 14 residues. V was trimmed by 5 bases and J by 1 base, leaving 12 bases between them. Germline values: CDR1 SGHDT, CDR2 YYEEEE. The CDR3: CASSSMDRNTEAFF. The DNA of the CDR3 is TGTGCCAGCAGTTCCATGGACAGGAACACTGAAGCTTTCTTT.

This clonotype has more than one count but fewer than ten. The CDR3 region is CSVVVDWYGYTF. As DNA, the CDR3 is TGCAGCGTTGTCGTGGATTGGTATGGCTACACCTTC. The chain links TRBV29-1 to TRBJ1-2, with unresolved D. The CDR3 contains 12 residues. V gave up 4 bases and J gave up 5 bases, with 11 bases separating them. CDR1 is SQVTM and CDR2 is ANQGSEA in the germline V gene.

The genes are TRBV20-1 and TRBJ2-3; no clear D. V lost 5 bases to trimming and J lost 2 bases, with 14 bases between them. Germline CDR1 and CDR2: DFQATT and SNEGSKA (reference sequence). This CDR3 comprises 14 residues. The CDR3 here is CSAPDSGSTDTQYF. CDR3 coding DNA: TGCAGTGCTCCCGACTCGGGTTCCACAGATACGCAGTATTTT.

In this sample, this clonotype turned up many times. This chain links TRBV12-3 or TRBV12-4 with TRBJ1-5; a weak D match, TRBD1 (5 bases). CDR3 length: 16 amino acids. V was cut by 2 bases and J by 7 bases, with 18 bases left in between. The CDR3 spells CASSLSGTAKGQPQHF. In DNA form, the CDR3 reads TGTGCCAGCAGTTTATCCGGGACGGCTAAGGGCCAGCCCCAGCATTTT.

This clonotype has only a few counts. V gene TRBV20-1 combines with J gene TRBJ1-5; D gene unclear. Germline V CDR1 and CDR2: DFQATT, SNEGSKA (reference sequence). CDR3 length: 14 amino acids. The V end lost 0 bases, the J end lost 1 base, and 7 bases lay between the germline ends. The DNA for the CDR3 is TGCAGTGCTAGAGATGTAGGGAGCAATCAGCCCCAGCATTTT. It yields the protein CSARDVGSNQPQHF.

This chain connects TRBV25-1 to TRBJ2-2; D gene unclear. The CDR3 is 14 amino acids. Germline V lookup: CDR1 MGHDK, CDR2 SYGVNS. Trimming pared 3 bases from V and 6 bases from J, leaving 11 bases between. Here the CDR3 reads CASSDPLDSGELFF. As DNA, the CDR3 is TGTGCCAGCAGTGACCCATTAGACTCCGGGGAGCTGTTTTTT.

The rearrangement links TRBV5-1 to TRBJ2-3; 8 bases fit TRBD1. Losses at the gene ends were 2 bases for V and 4 bases for J; bases not matched to a gene: 6. Germline V CDR1 and CDR2: SGHRS, YFSETQ. The CDR3 consists of 15 residues. CDR3 nucleotide sequence: TGCGCCAGCAGCTTTGTAGGACAGGGCGCAGATACGCAGTATTTT. The encoded protein is CASSFVGQGADTQYF. Looking up the rest from reference TRBV5-1 and TRBJ2-3 gives the full variable domain: KAGVTQTPRYLIKTRGQQVTLSCSPISGHRSVSWYQQTPGQGLQFLFEYFSETQRNKGNFPGRFSGRQFSNSRSEMNVSTLELGDSALYLCASSFVGQGADTQYFGPGTRLTVL.